This entry features one T cell receptor (beta chain) sequence. What it recognizes is unknown. There are 15 residues in the CDR3. With 8 bases clipped from V and 3 bases from J, the junction kept 8 bases outside the gene matches. The germline V gene has CDR1 WNHNN and CDR2 SYGVQD (reference sequence). TCRdb's copy holds only in-frame clones and misses some; the assay was immunoSEQ multiplex PCR. Among some 120,000 clones, 80% to 90% were seen once, and the ten largest hold around a quarter. Second doses were pooled across both intervals (about 4 or about 12 weeks). The sample originates from a study of T cell responses to AZD1222 COVID-19 vaccine. Whole-study results and caveats: With two AZD1222 doses given, Spike-specific TCR breadth and depth both rose. The number of AZD1222 recipients seropositive at baseline was only 5 to 7. Spike-spanning, vaccine-associated CD4 TCRs were dominant at 160-218 and 743-854.

Sequenced here: peripheral blood, sampled 28 days after the second AZD1222 dose. The gene calls are TRBV10-1 and TRBJ2-4; TRBD1 agrees at 9 bases. This TCR was sampled from an adult who received the AZD1222 COVID-19 vaccine. Written as DNA, the CDR3 is TGCGCCAGCTCTGGGACAGGGTCGGACAAAAACATTCAGTACTTC. This translates into CASSGTGSDKNIQYF.